The 19 T cell receptor beta chains below all came from one sample that was sequenced in a study of T-cell memory formation after mild COVID-19. TCRdb re-analysed the 5' RACE reads in MiXCR, keeping a single row per CDR3 protein. The sample lists fewer than 650,000 distinct CDR3 sequences; roughly 22% were seen once. Sequencing was performed on PBMCs or a T cell subset sorted from them (not recorded which). These receptors originate from an adult woman who had mild COVID-19 (a few samples of this study predate the infection). Cell type and time point are not known.

This CDR3 is CAISEGGLTEAFF. CDR3 DNA: TGTGCCATCAGTGAGGGGGGTCTGACTGAAGCTTTCTTT. This chain joins TRBV10-3 and TRBJ1-1; possibly TRBD1 for D (5 bases). Between the trimmed V and J ends, which lost 2 bases and 5 bases, there was a span of 9 bases. CDR1 is ENHRY, CDR2 SYGVKD, per germline. The CDR3 runs to 13 residues.

Only a few counts were recorded for this clonotype. The rearrangement links TRBV5-1 to TRBJ1-1, with D unclear. V lost 5 bases and J lost 6, with 14 bases in between. CDR3 length: 13 amino acids. Germline CDR1 SGHRS, CDR2 YFSETQ. The CDR3, as DNA: TGCGCCAGCAGTGGCCATTGGGGATCTGAAGCTTTCTTT. Translation: CASSGHWGSEAFF.

This clonotype was seen a handful of times. J is TRBJ2-1 and V is TRBV11-1; TRBD2 matches at 8 bases. The length of the CDR3 is 15 residues. Unmatched junction bases numbered 7, after V lost 5 bases and J lost 4 bases. The germline gives CDR1 SGHAT, CDR2 FQDESV (reference sequence). The CDR3 here is CASSLQRGKYNEQFF. DNA for the CDR3: TGTGCCAGCAGCCTCCAGCGGGGGAAATACAATGAGCAGTTCTTC.

This clonotype appeared a few times. The V gene is TRBV13, the J gene TRBJ2-7, with TRBD1 identical over 7 bases. The CDR3 is 15 amino acids. J lost 5 bases, V lost 5 bases, and 12 bases had no gene match. Germline CDR1 reads PRHDT; CDR2 reads FYEKMQ (reference sequence). CDR3: CASSPRRQGFDEQYF. The DNA of the CDR3 is TGTGCCAGCAGCCCACGGAGACAGGGATTCGACGAGCAGTACTTC.

This clonotype was picked up many times. The chain combines TRBV7-2 with TRBJ2-3; D is ambiguous. Trimming cost V 6 bases and J 6 bases, with 13 bases left between them. The CDR3 is 13 amino acids. Germline values: CDR1 SGHTA, CDR2 FQGNSA. The CDR3 loop reads CASRLGTLDTQYF. CDR3 nucleotides: TGTGCCAGCAGACTTGGAACTTTGGATACGCAGTATTTT.

The chain carries TRBV15 and TRBJ2-5, with 7 nucleotides matching TRBD2. Trimming removed 0 bases from V and 2 bases from J; junction bases left unmatched: 3. The V gene's germline CDR1 is LNHNV and CDR2 YYDKDF (reference sequence). The CDR3 covers 15 residues. Here the CDR3 DNA reads TGTGCCACCAGCAGAGATTCTAGCGGTCAAGAGACCCAGTACTTC. Protein: CATSRDSSGQETQYF.

The V call is TRBV27, the J call TRBJ2-7; 7 bases are a match to TRBD1. Trimming at V came to 6 bases and at J to 6 bases, leaving 11 bases not matched to a gene. CDR3 size: 14 residues. In germline, CDR1 is MNHEY, CDR2 SMNVEV (reference sequence). The CDR3 bases are TGTGCCAGCAGCCTGGGACAGCCCAGGTTCGAGCAGTACTTC. This codes for CASSLGQPRFEQYF.

The chain links TRBV20-1 to TRBJ2-5; the match to TRBD2 covers 11 bases. The CDR3 covers 13 residues. CDR1 is DFQATT, CDR2 SNEGSKA, per germline (reference sequence). The V and J ends lost 5 bases and 4 bases, in that order; junction bases with no gene match: 3. The CDR3 DNA reads as TGCAGTGCTCCAGGGACTAGCGGAGAGACCCAGTACTTC. This gives the protein CSAPGTSGETQYF.

This clonotype occurred a few times. J is TRBJ2-7 and V is TRBV18, with D tentatively TRBD2 (6 bases). V lost 3 bases and J 1 base, leaving 10 bases between the germline ends. The CDR3 is 14 residues long. Germline CDR1 KGHSH, CDR2 LQKENI. The CDR3 nucleotides are TGTGCCAGCTCACCCCGGGACTGGTCCTACGAGCAGTACTTC. Protein: CASSPRDWSYEQYF.

The table lists this clonotype with a few counts. The CDR3 sequence is CATTPGQGRSTEAFF. CDR3 nucleotides: TGTGCAACAACACCGGGACAGGGAAGGAGTACTGAAGCTTTCTTT. This chain links TRBV10-3 with TRBJ1-1; 9 positions agree with TRBD1. Germline V lookup: CDR1 ENHRY, CDR2 SYGVKD. The CDR3 runs 15 residues.

The rearrangement uses TRBV11-2 and TRBJ1-4; unclear D gene. V lost 4 bases, J lost 5 bases, and 17 bases lay in between. The CDR3 covers 16 residues. Germline CDR1 SGHAT, CDR2 FQNNGV. The chain's CDR3 is CASSSYQVDSNEKLFF. CDR3 in DNA: TGTGCCAGCAGCTCCTACCAGGTGGACTCCAATGAAAAACTGTTTTTT.

The chain has TRBV4-3 and TRBJ2-6, with a possible D match to TRBD1 (5 bases). Germline CDR1 is LGHNA and CDR2 is YSLEER. The CDR3 has 16 amino acids. The V end lost 0 bases, the J end lost 3 bases, and 9 bases lay between the germline ends. DNA for the CDR3: TGCGCCAGCAGCCAAGACAGGGTGGGTGGGGCCAACGTCCTGACTTTC. As protein: CASSQDRVGGANVLTF.

The gene calls are TRBV9 and TRBJ2-1, with 9 bases fitting TRBD2. The germline CDR1 and CDR2 sequences are SGDLS and YYNGEE. This CDR3 is 17 amino acids long. The J segment lost 2 bases and the V segment lost 1 base, leaving 7 bases of the junction unmatched. CDR3 in DNA: TGTGCCAGCAGCGTAAGCGGGACTAGCCCCACCTACAATGAGCAGTTCTTC. Translated: CASSVSGTSPTYNEQFF.

A few counts support this clonotype. The rearrangement joins TRBV21-1 to TRBJ2-7. TRBV21-1 is a listed pseudogene. There are 13 residues in the CDR3. The CDR3: CASRKLGNYEQYF. Written as DNA, the CDR3 is TGTGCCAGCAGGAAACTAGGAAACTACGAGCAGTACTTC.

This clonotype has more than one count but fewer than ten. The chain recombines TRBV5-1 with TRBJ2-1, with D perhaps TRBD2 (5 bases). Per germline, CDR1 SGHRS and CDR2 YFSETQ. Trimming pared 0 bases from V and 5 bases from J, leaving 9 bases between. This CDR3 has 14 residues. CDR3 residues: CASSLAGNHNEQFF. CDR3 bases: TGCGCCAGCAGCTTGGCGGGGAACCACAATGAGCAGTTCTTC.

This clonotype was seen a few times. The chain employs TRBV6-1 and TRBJ2-5; D is undetermined. Trimming cost V 8 bases and J 7 bases, with 17 bases left between them. In germline, CDR1 is MNHNS, CDR2 SASEGT. CDR3 length: 13 residues. CDR3 amino acids: CASLPGPRGTQYF. The CDR3 DNA follows: TGTGCCAGCTTGCCGGGCCCCCGAGGGACCCAGTACTTC.

This rearrangement joins TRBV13 to TRBJ2-5; D not certain. Germline CDR1 is PRHDT and CDR2 is FYEKMQ (reference sequence). The V end was cut by 0 bases, the J end by 5 bases, with 10 bases between. This CDR3 comprises 14 residues. The CDR3 reads CASSLGPRMETQYF. For the CDR3, the DNA is TGTGCCAGCAGCTTAGGACCAAGGATGGAGACCCAGTACTTC. The variable domain in full, with the rest retrieved from reference TRBV13 and TRBJ2-5, is AAGVIQSPRHLIKEKRETATLKCYPIPRHDTVYWYQQGPGQDPQFLISFYEKMQSDKGSIPDRFSAQQFSDYHSELNMSSLELGDSALYFCASSLGPRMETQYFGPGTRLLVL.

This clonotype was seen a handful of times. This chain links TRBV24-1 with TRBJ1-1; no clear D. V lost 3 bases and J lost 1, with 8 bases in between. The CDR3 totals 14 residues. Germline V gene sequence: CDR1 KGHDR, CDR2 SFDVKD. The CDR3 nucleotides read TGTGCCACCAGTGATCAATCCGAGAACACTGAAGCTTTCTTT. This gives the protein CATSDQSENTEAFF.

The rearrangement joins TRBV7-2 to TRBJ2-2, with D perhaps TRBD1 or TRBD2 (6 bases each). Germline loops: CDR1 SGHTA, CDR2 FQGNSA. This CDR3 has 18 amino acids. Trimming pared 8 bases from V and 3 bases from J, leaving 25 bases between. DNA of the CDR3: TGTGCCAGCCGTATTGGGGGGAGACAGGTCTGGTACACCGGGGAGCTGTTTTTT. Translating it yields CASRIGGRQVWYTGELFF.